This T cell receptor (beta chain) emerged from a study of blood T cell repertoires in COVID-19. About the research overall: Samples representing acute and convalescent COVID-19 were sourced from the United States, Italy and Spain. The analysed material was cDNA or gDNA that came from T cells, B-cell-depleted T cells, or PBMCs.

CDR3 length: 19 residues. Germline lookup yields CDR1 MNHEY and CDR2 SVGEGT. V lost 1 base, J lost 0 bases, and 10 bases stayed unmatched. Original methodology: Reference gene primers were amplified, and this amplification served to estimate nucleated cell counts. Here immunoSEQ multiplex PCR was the method, and the copy in TCRdb shows in-frame clones only, minus some. V and J calls and clone size are as listed in that table; D and trimming were resolved from the DNA. This repertoire shows around 310,000 clones, around 91% found once; its top ten account for under 15%. What was sequenced was peripheral blood. The TCR comes from a woman aged 55-70 years with acute or convalescent COVID-19. The chain joins TRBV6-2 or TRBV6-3 to TRBJ1-5, with 9 bases that match TRBD1. The CDR3, as DNA: TGTGCCAGCAGTTACTTCCGGACAGGGGCCGTATATAGCAATCAGCCCCAGCATTTT. Protein: CASSYFRTGAVYSNQPQHF.